Below, one T cell receptor beta chain is given with its context. These data are taken from a study of T cell changes during pregnancy in multiple sclerosis. Sequencing used immunoSEQ multiplex PCR; TCRdb keeps in-frame clones, though not all of them. The table shows 45,000 to 65,000 clones, with 90% to 95% occurring only once. The CDR3 runs to 16 residues. CDR1 is MRHNA and CDR2 is SNTAGT in the germline V gene. V lost 0 bases to trimming and J lost 6 bases, with 15 bases between them. This sequence was found in a female donor with multiple sclerosis, enrolled in a pregnancy study. The V gene is TRBV6-4, the J gene TRBJ2-1; D unresolved. Sequences were derived from CD8+ T cells from peripheral blood mononuclear cells, sampled in the third trimester of pregnancy. The CDR3 DNA follows: TGTGCCAGCAGTGACTCTATGGCGGCTCTGGGCAATGAGCAGTTCTTC. This translates into CASSDSMAALGNEQFF.